The 27 T cell receptor beta chains in this list originate from one sample, sequenced in a study of identical twins. TCRdb processed the 5' RACE reads anew with MiXCR; each CDR3 protein has one entry. The sample has 450,000 to 650,000 distinct CDR3 sequences, 7.5% to 10% seen once. These sequences were also reported in another study, on yellow fever vaccine responses in identical twins.

Sequencing was done on a sample of PBMCs. Receptors originate from a woman aged 18 to 35 in good health.

This chain uses TRBV5-1 with TRBJ2-7; TRBD2 is a possible D gene (6 bases). CDR1 and CDR2 (germline): SGHRS, YFSETQ. The V end lost 4 bases, the J end lost 2 bases, and 10 bases lay between the germline ends. The CDR3 runs to 13 residues. This CDR3 is CASSPGEPYEQYF. Written as DNA, the CDR3 is TGCGCCAGCAGCCCGGGAGAACCCTACGAGCAGTACTTC.

V usage is TRBV27 and J usage is TRBJ2-5, with unresolved D. Trimming cost V 4 bases and J 7 bases, with 10 bases left between them. Germline values: CDR1 MNHEY, CDR2 SMNVEV (reference sequence). This CDR3 region has 12 residues. The CDR3 protein is CASSYNGGTQYF. In DNA, the CDR3 is TGTGCCAGCAGTTATAACGGTGGGACCCAGTACTTC.

This rearrangement joins TRBV4-1 to TRBJ2-3, with TRBD2 matching 10 bases. The ends lost 0 bases at V and 2 bases at J; junction bases unmatched: 8. CDR3 length: 18 residues. The germline CDR1 and CDR2 sequences are MGHRA and YSYEKL. CDR3 amino acids: CASSQDENSGRPTDTQYF. The CDR3 DNA is TGCGCCAGCAGCCAAGATGAGAATAGCGGGAGGCCCACAGATACGCAGTATTTT.

This sequence joins TRBV9 and TRBJ2-7; TRBD1 agrees at 10 bases. CDR3 length: 17 amino acids. Germline V gene data show CDR1 as SGDLS and CDR2 as YYNGEE. Trimming cost V 0 bases and J 5 bases; bases outside gene matches: 11. DNA for the CDR3: TGTGCCAGCAGCGTAGGGGTAGCCCCCGGGACAGGGGACGAGCAGTACTTC. It encodes CASSVGVAPGTGDEQYF.

This clonotype occurred a few times. The chain carries TRBV20-1 and TRBJ2-1; 11 bases align to TRBD2. Looked up from germline, CDR1 is DFQATT and CDR2 is SNEGSKA (reference sequence). The length of the CDR3 is 15 residues. Losses at the gene ends were 5 bases for V and 2 bases for J; bases not matched to a gene: 5. CDR3 nucleotide sequence: TGCAGTGCTGAGACTAGCGGGAAAACCTACAATGAGCAGTTCTTC. Protein sequence: CSAETSGKTYNEQFF.

The chain employs TRBV9 and TRBJ2-5, with 9 bases that match TRBD1. Germline V gene sequence: CDR1 SGDLS, CDR2 YYNGEE. J lost 4 bases, V lost 0 bases, and 1 base had no gene match. The CDR3 is 14 residues long. In nucleotides, the CDR3 is TGTGCCAGCAGCGTAGTGGGACAGGGAGAGACCCAGTACTTC. It codes for CASSVVGQGETQYF.

This clonotype has ten or more counts. The chain is built from TRBV29-1 and TRBJ2-7, with unresolved D. The CDR3 is 13 amino acids. Trimming stripped 8 bases from V and 7 bases from J, with 21 bases between. Germline CDR1 and CDR2: SQVTM and ANQGSEA. CDR3 DNA sequence: TGCAGCCCCATACGTCGGCAATCGGGTGAGCAGTACTTC. Its protein is CSPIRRQSGEQYF.

There are many counts of this clonotype. The chain uses TRBV12-3 or TRBV12-4 and TRBJ2-7, with 8 nucleotides matching TRBD1. This CDR3 spans 14 amino acids. The J segment lost 7 bases and the V segment lost 4 bases, leaving 9 bases of the junction unmatched. CDR3 sequence reads: CASSYGQGGWEQYF. In DNA, the CDR3 is TGTGCCAGCAGTTATGGACAGGGAGGATGGGAGCAGTACTTC.

This clonotype has a count of ten or more. The chain carries TRBV7-9 and TRBJ2-5, with no clear D. V gave up 2 bases and J gave up 5 bases, with 15 bases separating them. There are 15 residues in the CDR3. Per the germline V gene, CDR1 is SEHNR and CDR2 is FQNEAQ (reference sequence). The CDR3 nucleotides read TGTGCCAGCAGCTTAAACGACGGGCCTCTGGAGACCCAGTACTTC. Translation: CASSLNDGPLETQYF.

A few counts support this clonotype. This chain joins TRBV3-1 and TRBJ2-7; no definite D call. The CDR3 has 15 residues. Trimming shortened V by 4 bases and J by 0 bases, and 13 bases separated the two germline ends. CDR1 is LGHDT, CDR2 YNNKEL, per germline (reference sequence). The DNA for the CDR3 is TGTGCCAGCAGCCGGCTCTTCCCGGCCTCCTACGAGCAGTACTTC. Protein: CASSRLFPASYEQYF.

This clonotype was detected a few times. V and J are TRBV6-5 and TRBJ1-1; no firm D call. The CDR3 loop spans 14 amino acids. Germline V gives CDR1 MNHEY, CDR2 SVGAGI. Trimming left V 0 bases short and J 1 base short, with 6 bases between. Here the CDR3 reads CASSYSRQNTEAFF. CDR3 in DNA: TGTGCCAGCAGTTACTCGCGGCAGAACACTGAAGCTTTCTTT.

This clonotype came up many times. The CDR3 bases are TGTGCCAGCAGGGAATCGTCGGACCGTGGAAAACTGTTTTTT. Encoded protein: CASRESSDRGKLFF. This chain connects TRBV7-9 to TRBJ1-4; D remains ambiguous. The CDR3 is 14 residues long. CDR1 SEHNR and CDR2 FQNEAQ come from the germline V gene (reference sequence). Trimming removed 6 bases at V and 10 bases at J, with 18 bases between.

This clonotype was seen repeatedly, ten times or more. The rearrangement uses TRBV29-1 and TRBJ2-2, with D tentatively TRBD1 (7 bases). Trimming pared 4 bases from V and 5 bases from J, leaving 11 bases between. This CDR3 has 13 residues. In germline, CDR1 is SQVTM, CDR2 ANQGSEA. The DNA of the CDR3 is TGCAGCGTTGCGACAGGGAGGACCGGGGAGCTGTTTTTT. As protein: CSVATGRTGELFF.

A few counts support this clonotype. The V call is TRBV20-1, the J call TRBJ1-5; no definite D call. This CDR3 has 13 residues. The germline V gene encodes CDR1 DFQATT and CDR2 SNEGSKA (reference sequence). V gave up 6 bases and J gave up 0 bases, with 9 bases separating them. The CDR3 is CSASSDSNQPQHF. The DNA for the CDR3 is TGCAGTGCGAGCAGCGATAGCAATCAGCCCCAGCATTTT.

This clonotype was observed a few times. The chain links TRBV29-1 to TRBJ2-5, with D tentatively TRBD1 or TRBD2 (5 bases each). This CDR3 region has 12 residues. V dropped 2 bases and J dropped 5 bases, with 9 bases sitting between them. Germline CDR1 and CDR2: SQVTM and ANQGSEA. CDR3 coding DNA: TGCAGCGTTGAACCGGGGACGGAGACCCAGTACTTC. It codes for CSVEPGTETQYF.

This clonotype has a count of ten or more. The chain joins TRBV18 to TRBJ2-7; D perhaps matches TRBD2 (6 bases). Trimming took off 5 bases at V and 7 bases at J, with 15 bases between the two ends. This CDR3 comprises 13 residues. The V gene's germline CDR1 is KGHSH and CDR2 LQKENI. Written as DNA, the CDR3 is TGTGCCAGCTCATCGCGCCAGGCGGGAGAGCAGTACTTC. Translated: CASSSRQAGEQYF.

There are a few counts of this clonotype. The chain uses TRBV7-8 and TRBJ2-3, with 8 bases that match TRBD1. CDR3 length: 14 amino acids. V dropped 3 bases and J dropped 2; count of bases not matched to a gene: 1. CDR1 SGHVS and CDR2 FQNEAQ come from the germline V gene. The DNA for the CDR3 is TGTGCCAGCAGCTTTCAGGGGGCCACAGATACGCAGTATTTT. This gives the protein CASSFQGATDTQYF.

The chain employs TRBV11-2 and TRBJ2-7; 16 bases match TRBD2. This CDR3 region has 18 residues. CDR1 is SGHAT and CDR2 is FQNNGV in the germline V gene. The J segment lost 0 bases and the V segment lost 4 bases, leaving 6 bases of the junction unmatched. CDR3: CASSSVGLAGGSSYEQYF. The CDR3 nucleotides are TGTGCCAGCAGCTCCGTGGGACTAGCGGGAGGGAGCTCCTACGAGCAGTACTTC.

The genes are TRBV20-1 and TRBJ1-4; unclear D gene. Trimming pared 0 bases from V and 1 base from J, leaving 3 bases between. The CDR3 totals 13 residues. Germline assignment: CDR1 DFQATT and CDR2 SNEGSKA (reference sequence). The CDR3 region has the DNA TGCAGTGCTAGAGAGGGAACTAATGAAAAACTGTTTTTT. The encoded protein is CSAREGTNEKLFF.

The chain links TRBV6-5 to TRBJ2-3, with 8 bases lining up with TRBD2. J was trimmed by 0 bases and V by 2 bases; bases with no gene match: 4. The germline gives CDR1 MNHEY, CDR2 SVGAGI. The CDR3 length is 16 residues. The DNA for the CDR3 is TGTGCCAGCAGTTACGGTGCTAGCGGGAGCACAGATACGCAGTATTTT. This translates into CASSYGASGSTDTQYF.

The rearrangement uses TRBV6-1 and TRBJ2-5; 9 bases agree with TRBD1. V was pared by 11 bases and J by 1 base, with 8 bases of the junction left unmatched. The CDR3 totals 14 residues. Germline CDR1 is MNHNS and CDR2 is SASEGT. DNA for the CDR3: TGTGCCGTCCACACAGGGGGCCTCCAAGAGACCCAGTACTTC. Amino acid sequence: CAVHTGGLQETQYF.

The CDR3 nucleotides read TGTGCCAGCAGTGAAGGTGGGCTACCCTTAAACAATGAGCAGTTCTTC. Protein sequence: CASSEGGLPLNNEQFF. V and J are TRBV2 and TRBJ2-1; D is unclear. Trimming took 1 base from V and 5 from J, leaving 15 bases between them. The CDR3 runs 16 residues. CDR1 is SNHLY and CDR2 is FYNNEI in the germline V gene.

This clonotype has a handful of counts. This chain links TRBV20-1 with TRBJ2-7, with D unclear. CDR1 DFQATT and CDR2 SNEGSKA come from the germline V gene (reference sequence). The CDR3 consists of 15 residues. Trimming stripped 2 bases from V and 0 bases from J, with 14 bases between. CDR3 sequence (DNA): TGCAGTGCTAGACCTTTTCTTGAGAACTCCTACGAGCAGTACTTC. Translated, it gives CSARPFLENSYEQYF.

This clonotype was recorded a few times. The junction departs from germline at one end; a sequencing error may be responsible. The V call is TRBV2, the J call TRBJ2-7, with 9 bases matching TRBD1. Germline CDR1 reads SNHLY; CDR2 reads FYNNEI. The CDR3 is made up of 15 amino acids. In DNA, the CDR3 is TGTGCCAGCAGAGAACAGGGGGCCAGTTTAGGCTTCCCATTGTTC. Its protein product is CASREQGASLGFPLF.

This clonotype was counted many times. V is TRBV6-1 and J is TRBJ2-7, with 10 bases that match TRBD1. This CDR3 contains 15 residues. Trimming took 5 bases from V and 2 from J; bases not matched to a gene: 6. Per the germline V gene, CDR1 is MNHNS and CDR2 is SASEGT. The chain's CDR3 is CASSLRDRGAYEQYF. CDR3 bases: TGTGCCAGCAGTCTCCGGGACAGGGGAGCCTACGAGCAGTACTTC.

The rearrangement links TRBV11-2 to TRBJ2-2, with 9 bases fitting TRBD1. V gave up 8 bases and J gave up 8 bases; unmatched junction bases: 6. The CDR3 spans 13 residues. The V gene's germline CDR1 is SGHAT and CDR2 FQNNGV. The CDR3 is CASLGQGTGELFF. The CDR3 DNA sequence: TGTGCCAGCCTGGGACAGGGAACTGGGGAGCTGTTTTTT.

This clonotype has ten or more counts. V gene TRBV12-3 or TRBV12-4 combines with J gene TRBJ1-1, with no clear D. With 2 bases removed from V and 7 bases from J, the gap between germline ends came to 8 bases. This CDR3 contains 12 residues. CDR3 loop: CASSLTPFEAFF. The CDR3 nucleotides are TGTGCCAGCAGTTTAACGCCGTTTGAAGCTTTCTTT.